A single TCR beta chain is shown here with its context. The data derive from a study of blood T cell repertoires in COVID-19. Study information: Donors in the United States, Italy and Spain gave samples during acute or convalescent COVID-19. Sources were T cells, B-cell-depleted T cells, or PBMCs; the material itself was cDNA or gDNA.

In the authors' workflow: Nucleated cell number was recorded as an estimate derived from reference gene primer amplification. Data came from immunoSEQ multiplex PCR; TCRdb stores just in-frame clones and leaves some out. That table supplies the V and J calls and clone size; D and trimming were determined from the DNA. The table lists some 180,000 clones, roughly 80% of them singletons. Germline V CDR1 and CDR2: ENHRY, SYGVKD. CDR3 size: 12 residues. Trimming took 8 bases from V and 4 from J, leaving 10 bases between them. The sequence was collected from a man in his fifties or sixties who had recovered from COVID-19. The material sequenced was peripheral blood. The chain has TRBV10-3 and TRBJ2-3, with TRBD1 as a possible D gene (5 bases). In DNA, the CDR3 is TGTGCCATCGGGGCAGACCCAGATACGCAGTATTTT. Translated, it gives CAIGADPDTQYF.